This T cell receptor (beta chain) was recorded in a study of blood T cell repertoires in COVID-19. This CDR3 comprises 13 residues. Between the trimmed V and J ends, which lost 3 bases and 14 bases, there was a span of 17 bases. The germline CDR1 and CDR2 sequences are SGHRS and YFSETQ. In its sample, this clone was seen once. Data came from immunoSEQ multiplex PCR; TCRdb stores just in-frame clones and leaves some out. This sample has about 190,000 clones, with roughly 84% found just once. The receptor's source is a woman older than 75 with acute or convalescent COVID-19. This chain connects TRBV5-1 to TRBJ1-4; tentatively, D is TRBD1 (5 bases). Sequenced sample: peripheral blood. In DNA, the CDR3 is TGCGCCAGCAGCTGGGGCGAAACGGGAGAGCTGTTTTTT. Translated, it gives CASSWGETGELFF.